These 24 T cell receptor beta chains share one sample of origin, sequenced in a study of T cells in Graves' hyperthyroidism and ophthalmopathy. Amplified TCR beta CDR3 regions derived from RNA transcripts. First-round RT-PCR targeting the TCR CDR3 was performed with the HTBI primer set. TCRdb redid the calling of the multiplex PCR reads with MiXCR, one entry per CDR3 protein. The repertoire holds about 700,000 distinct CDR3 sequences, with 14% as singletons. The material sequenced was blood. These TCRs come from a woman in her late teens or twenties with Graves' hyperthyroidism.

This clonotype showed up many times. J is TRBJ2-3 and V is TRBV7-9; 8 bases line up with TRBD2. In germline, CDR1 is SEHNR, CDR2 FQNEAQ (reference sequence). This CDR3 is 15 amino acids long. The V gene end was trimmed by 4 bases and the J gene end by 6 bases; junction bases not matched to a gene: 9. In nucleotides, the CDR3 is TGTGCCAGCAGCTCCCGAGCGGGAGTCGGGGATACGCAGTATTTT. Protein sequence: CASSSRAGVGDTQYF.

This clonotype was picked up a small number of times. The chain recombines TRBV20-1 with TRBJ2-7; 7 positions agree with TRBD2. The junction had 6 bases not matched to a gene; V was cut back by 3 bases and J by 1 base. Germline V gives CDR1 DFQATT, CDR2 SNEGSKA (reference sequence). The CDR3 consists of 14 residues. CDR3 sequence: CSASGGSRSYEQYF. CDR3 DNA sequence: TGCAGTGCTAGCGGCGGGAGCAGGTCCTACGAGCAGTACTTC.

V usage is TRBV7-8 and J usage is TRBJ1-2; D remains ambiguous. Per germline, CDR1 SGHVS and CDR2 FQNEAQ. This CDR3 is built from 13 residues. Trimming shortened V by 7 bases and J by 7 bases, and 16 bases separated the two germline ends. This chain's CDR3 is CASNQPSFGGYTF. The CDR3 DNA reads TGTGCCAGCAACCAACCCTCGTTTGGTGGCTACACCTTC.

This clonotype came up a few times. The chain recombines TRBV20-1 with TRBJ2-1, with TRBD1 matching 8 bases. The germline CDR1 and CDR2 sequences are DFQATT and SNEGSKA (reference sequence). The V and J ends lost 3 bases and 8 bases, in that order; junction bases with no gene match: 12. The CDR3 covers 15 residues. The CDR3 nucleotides are TGCAGTGCTAGTAAAGGGACAGGAGGCAGGGATGAGCAGTTCTTC. It codes for CSASKGTGGRDEQFF.

The rearrangement links TRBV28 to TRBJ1-1, with D perhaps matching TRBD1 (5 bases). The V end was cut by 3 bases, the J end by 7 bases, with 24 bases between. CDR1 and CDR2 from the germline V gene are MDHEN and SYDVKM. The CDR3 totals 17 residues. CDR3 residues: CASSFRSRVFRESEAFF. The DNA for the CDR3 is TGTGCCAGCAGTTTTCGGTCGCGCGTGTTCAGGGAAAGTGAAGCTTTCTTT.

This sequence joins TRBV19 and TRBJ2-1; TRBD2 matches 8 bases. The CDR3 has 15 residues. Germline lookup yields CDR1 LNHDA and CDR2 SQIVND (reference sequence). The V gene end was trimmed by 6 bases and the J gene end by 3 bases; junction bases not matched to a gene: 7. The CDR3 coding sequence is TGTGCCAGTAGCATAAGCGGGAGCCTCTACAATGAGCAGTTCTTC. This codes for CASSISGSLYNEQFF.

There are a few counts of this clonotype. J is TRBJ1-5 and V is TRBV6-2 or TRBV6-3, with D unclear. Germline lookup yields CDR1 MNHEY and CDR2 SVGEGT. Trimming shortened V by 3 bases and J by 5 bases, and 23 bases separated the two germline ends. The CDR3 runs to 18 residues. This CDR3 is CASSYKDPTRRKDQPQHF. The CDR3 bases are TGTGCCAGCAGTTATAAAGATCCTACAAGGAGAAAGGATCAGCCCCAGCATTTT.

This clonotype was counted ten times or more. The V call is TRBV13, the J call TRBJ2-7; 14 nucleotides match TRBD2. This CDR3 is 15 amino acids long. The V segment lost 5 bases and the J segment 7 bases; nucleotides outside the gene matches: 7. CDR1 is PRHDT, CDR2 FYEKMQ, per germline (reference sequence). The CDR3 nucleotides read TGTGCCAGCAGCCCGGGACTAGCGGGAGACCAAGAGCAGTACTTC. Amino acids: CASSPGLAGDQEQYF.

This clonotype was counted at least ten times. The J gene is TRBJ2-3, the V gene TRBV18, with D uncertain. CDR3 length equals 13 residues. CDR1 and CDR2 (germline): KGHSH, LQKENI. V lost 6 bases and J lost 2, with 9 bases in between. CDR3 nucleotides: TGTGCCAGCTCCCTCGCCATCACAGATACGCAGTATTTT. Translated: CASSLAITDTQYF.

This clonotype was seen at least ten times. This rearrangement joins TRBV30 to TRBJ2-1; 12 bases line up with TRBD2. This CDR3 has 15 residues. Unmatched junction bases numbered 10, after V lost 3 bases and J lost 10 bases. Germline V gene data show CDR1 as GTSNPN and CDR2 as SVGIG (reference sequence). The CDR3 nucleotides read TGTGCCTGGAGCGGGGGACTAGCGGGCCGGAGGGAGCAGTTCTTC. It codes for CAWSGGLAGRREQFF.

Written as DNA, the CDR3 is TGTGCCAGCAGCCAAGATGGGGACTACTCCTACAATGAGCAGTTCTTC. Protein: CASSQDGDYSYNEQFF. V usage is TRBV14 and J usage is TRBJ2-1; 7 nucleotides match TRBD2. The CDR3 is made up of 16 amino acids. The germline V gene has CDR1 SGHDN and CDR2 FVKESK. The trim removed 0 bases at V and 0 bases at J, leaving 2 bases unmatched.

This clonotype was picked up many times. V and J are TRBV28 and TRBJ2-5; D remains ambiguous. The germline gives CDR1 MDHEN, CDR2 SYDVKM. This CDR3 comprises 14 residues. Trimming pared 5 bases from V and 6 bases from J, leaving 16 bases between. The CDR3 DNA is TGTGCCAGCAGTGAGGCCGAAACCCCGAAGACCCAGTACTTC. As protein: CASSEAETPKTQYF.

The chain is built from TRBV7-9 and TRBJ1-2, with 9 nucleotides matching TRBD1. Trimming took 5 bases from V and 7 from J; bases not matched to a gene: 5. Germline CDR1 reads SEHNR; CDR2 reads FQNEAQ (reference sequence). CDR3 length: 13 amino acids. The CDR3 region is CASSGDRESGYTF. CDR3 sequence (DNA): TGTGCCAGCAGCGGGGACAGGGAAAGTGGCTACACCTTC.

This clonotype came up many times. The genes are TRBV7-8 and TRBJ2-7; 7 bases are shared with TRBD1. The CDR3 has 16 residues. V lost 4 bases and J lost 8; bases outside the gene matches: 17. Germline CDR1 reads SGHVS; CDR2 reads FQNEAQ. This chain's CDR3 is CASSWTDPGQLLKQYF. DNA of the CDR3: TGTGCCAGCAGCTGGACTGATCCGGGACAGCTCTTGAAGCAGTACTTC.

The CDR3, as DNA: TGCGCCAGCAGCCCGAGACTAGCGGGAGGCCTTCAGCCGGATACGCAGTATTTT. Translated, it gives CASSPRLAGGLQPDTQYF. The chain combines TRBV4-3 with TRBJ2-3, with 13 bases fitting TRBD2. V shed 4 bases and J 6 bases; nucleotides not matched to a gene: 13. CDR3 length: 18 residues. The germline CDR1 and CDR2 sequences are LGHNA and YSLEER.

The J gene is TRBJ1-5, the V gene TRBV20-1, with D maybe TRBD1 (5 bases). Germline CDR1 reads DFQATT; CDR2 reads SNEGSKA (reference sequence). The CDR3 sequence is 15 residues long. V was trimmed by 0 bases and J by 7 bases, leaving 16 bases between them. The CDR3 region has the DNA TGCAGTGCTAGAGATCGCACCCCGGGGGAACAGCCCCAGCATTTT. Protein sequence: CSARDRTPGEQPQHF.

This clonotype was detected ten times or more. The chain couples TRBV4-1 to TRBJ2-5; 11 nucleotides align to TRBD1. Trimming cost V 1 base and J 5 bases; bases outside gene matches: 6. The CDR3 spans 16 residues. Germline assignment: CDR1 MGHRA and CDR2 YSYEKL. The chain's CDR3 is CASSQVLRDRGETQYF. The DNA for the CDR3 is TGCGCCAGCAGCCAAGTTTTACGGGACAGGGGGGAGACCCAGTACTTC.

In its sample, this clonotype was seen many times. The J gene is TRBJ1-2, the V gene TRBV11-2; D remains unclear. The length of the CDR3 is 12 residues. Between the trimmed V and J ends, which lost 5 bases and 8 bases, there was a span of 12 bases. Per the germline V gene, CDR1 is SGHAT and CDR2 is FQNNGV. The DNA for the CDR3 is TGTGCCAGCAGCCAATACCAAAGGGGCTACACCTTC. As protein: CASSQYQRGYTF. The whole variable domain, filled in from reference TRBV11-2 and TRBJ1-2, reads EAGVAQSPRYKIIEKRQSVAFWCNPISGHATLYWYQQILGQGPKLLIQFQNNGVVDDSQLPKDRFSAERLKGVDSTLKIQPAKLEDSAVYLCASSQYQRGYTFGSGTRLTVV.

This clonotype was seen only a few times. CDR3 in DNA: TGCGCCAGCAGCCAAGGGGGGGGTAGCCACATGAACACTGAAGCTTTCTTT. This sequence encodes CASSQGGGSHMNTEAFF. V is TRBV4-1 and J is TRBJ1-1; a possible D gene is TRBD1 (5 bases). The CDR3 sequence is 17 residues long. Trimming removed 1 base from V and 0 bases from J, with 15 bases in between. Germline CDR1 MGHRA, CDR2 YSYEKL.

In this sample, this clonotype turned up many times. V gene TRBV28 combines with J gene TRBJ2-5; D is unclear. This CDR3 has 11 residues. Germline V gives CDR1 MDHEN, CDR2 SYDVKM. The ends were cut back, 6 bases at V and 5 bases at J, with 7 bases in the middle. CDR3: CASSDRETQYF. CDR3 sequence (DNA): TGTGCCAGCAGCGACCGGGAGACCCAGTACTTC.

This clonotype was recorded a few times. The V and J genes are TRBV4-1 and TRBJ1-1, with TRBD1 matching 7 bases. The CDR3 has 13 residues. Germline lookup yields CDR1 MGHRA and CDR2 YSYEKL. Unmatched junction bases numbered 8, after V lost 0 bases and J lost 13 bases. This CDR3 is CASSQDQRGLGFF. CDR3 DNA: TGCGCCAGCAGCCAAGATCAAAGGGGGCTCGGTTTCTTT.

This clonotype has just a few counts. This chain connects TRBV7-2 to TRBJ1-2; the D is unclear. V was trimmed by 4 bases and J by 8 bases, leaving 14 bases between them. Germline CDR1 is SGHTA and CDR2 is FQGNSA. The CDR3 contains 13 residues. Here the CDR3 DNA reads TGTGCCAGCAGCTCGATGGTCGACCTAGGCTACACCTTC. Protein: CASSSMVDLGYTF. Together with reference TRBV7-2 and TRBJ1-2, the CDR3 gives the full variable domain: GAGVSQSPSNKVTEKGKDVELRCDPISGHTALYWYRQSLGQGLEFLIYFQGNSAPDKSGLPSDRFSAERTGGSVSTLTIQRTQQEDSAVYLCASSSMVDLGYTFGSGTRLTVV.

This clonotype was seen many times. This sequence joins TRBV12-3 or TRBV12-4 and TRBJ2-7; no firm D call. Trimming took 5 bases from V and 3 from J, leaving 17 bases between them. CDR3 length: 15 amino acids. DNA for the CDR3: TGTGCCAGCAGTCGAGAACCTAGTACCAGCTACGAGCAGTACTTC. Its translation: CASSREPSTSYEQYF.

This clonotype has ten or more counts. V usage is TRBV27 and J usage is TRBJ2-2; a weak D match, TRBD1 (5 bases). The germline CDR1 and CDR2 sequences are MNHEY and SMNVEV (reference sequence). The V and J ends lost 6 bases and 4 bases respectively, with 15 bases between them. The CDR3 has 15 residues. CDR3 residues: CASRRKGMFTGELFF. The CDR3 DNA reads as TGTGCCAGCAGGCGTAAGGGGATGTTCACCGGGGAGCTGTTTTTT.